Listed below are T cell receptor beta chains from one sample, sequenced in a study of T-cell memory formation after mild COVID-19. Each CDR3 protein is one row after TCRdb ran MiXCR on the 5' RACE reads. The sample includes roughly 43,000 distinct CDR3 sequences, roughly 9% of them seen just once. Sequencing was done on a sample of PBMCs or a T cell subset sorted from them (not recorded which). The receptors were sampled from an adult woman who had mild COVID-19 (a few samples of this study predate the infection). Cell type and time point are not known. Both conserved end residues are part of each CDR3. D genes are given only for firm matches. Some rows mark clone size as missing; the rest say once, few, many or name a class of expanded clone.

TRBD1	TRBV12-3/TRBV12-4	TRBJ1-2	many	CASSPGQGGNYGYTF
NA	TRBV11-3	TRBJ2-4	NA	CASSSPAVGSNIQYF
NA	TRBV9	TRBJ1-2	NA	CASSVGESGRNYGYTF
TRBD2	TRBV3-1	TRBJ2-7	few	CASSREGLSYEQYF
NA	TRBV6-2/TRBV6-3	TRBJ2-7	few	CASSYGSSAYGQYF
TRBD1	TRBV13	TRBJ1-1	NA	CASSLGVQGAGTEAFF
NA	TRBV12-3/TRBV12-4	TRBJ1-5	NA	CASSQINQPQHF
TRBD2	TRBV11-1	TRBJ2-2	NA	CASSGTSGTGELFF
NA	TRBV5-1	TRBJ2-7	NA	CASSLGQRLSYEQYF
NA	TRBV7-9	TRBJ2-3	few	CASSSLRGSSVTDTQYF
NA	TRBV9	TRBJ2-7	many	CASSQHSEYEQYF
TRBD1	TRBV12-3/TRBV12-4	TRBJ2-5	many	CASSPWGRGQFQETQYF
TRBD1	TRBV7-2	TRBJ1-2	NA	CASSLGGDRRHTF
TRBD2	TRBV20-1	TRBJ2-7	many	CSAPGAGVGQYF
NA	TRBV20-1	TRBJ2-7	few	CSVVRDHNYEQYF
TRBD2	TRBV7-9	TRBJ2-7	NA	CASRAGGGGGREQYF
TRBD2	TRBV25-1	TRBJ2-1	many	CASRLAGGYNEQFF
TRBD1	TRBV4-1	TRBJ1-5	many	CASSQAPYRGVNQPQHF
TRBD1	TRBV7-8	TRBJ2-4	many	CASSFGTGGNIQYF
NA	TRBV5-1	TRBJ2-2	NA	CASSLTGSTGELFF
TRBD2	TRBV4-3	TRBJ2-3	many	CASSQGGGGADTQYF
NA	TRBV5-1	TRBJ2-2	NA	CASSPRRGLTGELFF
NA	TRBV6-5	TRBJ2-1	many	CASKLNNEQFF
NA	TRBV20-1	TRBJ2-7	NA	CSARDHGQFSYEQYF
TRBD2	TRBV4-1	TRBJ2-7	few	CASSQGGAGGHEQYF
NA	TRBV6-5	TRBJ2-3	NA	CASSYTGTDTQYF
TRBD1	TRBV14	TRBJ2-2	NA	CASSLAGTGIDGELFF
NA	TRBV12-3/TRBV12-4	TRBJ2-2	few	CASTSVWGVANTGELFF